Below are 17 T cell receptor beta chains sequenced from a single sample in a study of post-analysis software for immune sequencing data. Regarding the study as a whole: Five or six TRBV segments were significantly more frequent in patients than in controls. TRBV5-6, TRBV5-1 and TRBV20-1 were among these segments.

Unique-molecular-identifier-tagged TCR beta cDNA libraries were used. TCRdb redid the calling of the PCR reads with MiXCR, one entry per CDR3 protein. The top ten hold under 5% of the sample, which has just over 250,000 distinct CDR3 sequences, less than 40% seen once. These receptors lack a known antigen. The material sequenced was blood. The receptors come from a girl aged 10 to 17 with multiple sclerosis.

CDR3 sequence (DNA): TGTGCCAGCAGCTTTTTTGGGAGCGATACCACAGATACGCAGTATTTT. Amino acids: CASSFFGSDTTDTQYF. The chain has TRBV5-6 and TRBJ2-3; D is perhaps TRBD2 (5 bases). The CDR3 runs 16 residues. Germline V gives CDR1 SGHDT, CDR2 YYEEEE. Trimming removed 2 bases from V and 2 bases from J, with 15 bases in between. The entire variable domain, with the rest obtained from reference TRBV5-6 and TRBJ2-3, is as follows: DAGVTQSPTHLIKTRGQQVTLRCSPKSGHDTVSWYQQALGQGPQFIFQYYEEEERQRGNFPDRFSGHQFPNYSSELNVNALLLGDSALYLCASSFFGSDTTDTQYFGPGTRLTVL.

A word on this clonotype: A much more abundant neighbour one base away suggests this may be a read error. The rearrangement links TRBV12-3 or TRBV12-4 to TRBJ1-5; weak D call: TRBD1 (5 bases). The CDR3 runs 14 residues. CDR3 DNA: TGTGCCAGCAGTAAACAGGTAAAGAATCAGTCCCAGCATTTT. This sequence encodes CASSKQVKNQSQHF.

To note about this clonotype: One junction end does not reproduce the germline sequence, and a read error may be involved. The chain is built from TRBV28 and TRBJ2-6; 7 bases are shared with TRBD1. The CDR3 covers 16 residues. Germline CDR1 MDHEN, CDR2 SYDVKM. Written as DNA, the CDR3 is TGTGCCTGCAGTTTAGAGGGGACAGCTGGGGCCAACGTCCTGACTTTC. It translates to CACSLEGTAGANVLTF. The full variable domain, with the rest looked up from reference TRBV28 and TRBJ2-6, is DVKVTQSSRYLVKRTGEKVFLECVQDMDHENMFWYRQDPGLGLRLIYFSYDVKMKEKGDIPEGYSVSREKKERFSLILESASTNQTSMYLCACSLEGTAGANVLTFGAGSRLTVL.

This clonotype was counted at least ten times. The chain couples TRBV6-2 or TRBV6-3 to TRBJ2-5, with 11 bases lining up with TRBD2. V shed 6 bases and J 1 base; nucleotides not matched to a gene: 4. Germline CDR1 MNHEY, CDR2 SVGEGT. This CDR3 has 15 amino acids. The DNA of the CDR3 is TGTGCCAGCAGGGAGGGACTAGCGGTCCAAGAGACCCAGTACTTC. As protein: CASREGLAVQETQYF.

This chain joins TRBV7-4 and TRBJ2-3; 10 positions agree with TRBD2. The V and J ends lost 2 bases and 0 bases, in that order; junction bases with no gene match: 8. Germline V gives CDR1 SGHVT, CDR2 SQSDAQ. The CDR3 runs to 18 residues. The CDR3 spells CASSLSWLAGASTDTQYF. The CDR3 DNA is TGTGCCAGCAGCTTATCATGGCTAGCGGGAGCTAGCACAGATACGCAGTATTTT.

The CDR3 nucleotides read TGTGCCTGGAGTCGCGTAGGCAGGGATCGAGGCTACACCTTC. Amino acid sequence: CAWSRVGRDRGYTF. The V call is TRBV30, the J call TRBJ1-2; D may be TRBD1 (5 bases). Trimming removed 2 bases from V and 8 bases from J, with 18 bases in between. CDR3 size: 14 residues. The germline V gene has CDR1 GTSNPN and CDR2 SVGIG (reference sequence).

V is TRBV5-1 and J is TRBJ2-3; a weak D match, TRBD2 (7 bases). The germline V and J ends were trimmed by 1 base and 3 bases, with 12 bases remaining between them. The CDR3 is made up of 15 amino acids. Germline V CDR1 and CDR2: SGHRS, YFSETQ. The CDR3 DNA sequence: TGCGCCAGCAGCTTGTATCGGGGGGCGACAGATACGCAGTATTTT. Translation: CASSLYRGATDTQYF.

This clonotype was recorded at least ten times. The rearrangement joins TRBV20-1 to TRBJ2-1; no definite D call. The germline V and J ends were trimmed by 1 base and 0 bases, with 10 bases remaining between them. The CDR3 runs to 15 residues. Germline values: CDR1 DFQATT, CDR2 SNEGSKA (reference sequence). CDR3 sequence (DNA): TGCAGTGCTAGAGCCGGGCCGAGCTCCTACAATGAGCAGTTCTTC. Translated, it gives CSARAGPSSYNEQFF.

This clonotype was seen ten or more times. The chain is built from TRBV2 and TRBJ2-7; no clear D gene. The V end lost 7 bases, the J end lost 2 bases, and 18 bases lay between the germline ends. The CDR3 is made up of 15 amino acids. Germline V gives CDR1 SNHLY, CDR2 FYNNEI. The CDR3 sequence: CASTEMGWSPYEQYF. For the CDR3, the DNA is TGTGCCAGCACCGAAATGGGGTGGAGCCCCTACGAGCAGTACTTC.

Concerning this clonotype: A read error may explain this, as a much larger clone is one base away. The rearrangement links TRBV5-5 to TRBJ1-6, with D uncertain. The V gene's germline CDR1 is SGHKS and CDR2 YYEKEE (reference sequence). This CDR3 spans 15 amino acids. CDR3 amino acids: CASGFDLAYNSPLHF. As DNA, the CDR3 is TGTGCCAGCGGCTTCGACTTGGCCTATAATTCACCCCTCCACTTT. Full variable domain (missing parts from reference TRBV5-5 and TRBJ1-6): DAGVTQSPTHLIKTRGQQVTLRCSPISGHKSVSWYQQVLGQGPQFIFQYYEKEERGRGNFPDRFSARQFPNYSSELNVNALLLGDSALYLCASGFDLAYNSPLHFGNGTRLTVT.

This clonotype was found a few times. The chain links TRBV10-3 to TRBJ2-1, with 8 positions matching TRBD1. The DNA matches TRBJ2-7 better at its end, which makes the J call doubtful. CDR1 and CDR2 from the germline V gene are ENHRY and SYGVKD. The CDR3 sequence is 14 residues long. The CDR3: CAIREGTGDNEQYF. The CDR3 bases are TGTGCCATCAGGGAAGGGACAGGAGACAATGAGCAGTACTTC.

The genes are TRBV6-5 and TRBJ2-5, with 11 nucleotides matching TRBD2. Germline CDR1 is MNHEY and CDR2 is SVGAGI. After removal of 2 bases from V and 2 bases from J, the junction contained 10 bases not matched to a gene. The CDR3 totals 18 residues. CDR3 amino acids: CASSYSFSLAGGQETQYF. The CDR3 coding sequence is TGTGCCAGCAGTTACAGCTTTTCCCTAGCGGGGGGACAAGAGACCCAGTACTTC.

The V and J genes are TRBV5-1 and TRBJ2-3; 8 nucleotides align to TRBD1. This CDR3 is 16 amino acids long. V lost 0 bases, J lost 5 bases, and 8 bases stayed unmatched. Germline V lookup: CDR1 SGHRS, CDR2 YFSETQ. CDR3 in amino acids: CASSLEGQAGVDTQYF. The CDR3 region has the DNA TGCGCCAGCAGCTTGGAGGGACAGGCCGGGGTAGATACGCAGTATTTT.

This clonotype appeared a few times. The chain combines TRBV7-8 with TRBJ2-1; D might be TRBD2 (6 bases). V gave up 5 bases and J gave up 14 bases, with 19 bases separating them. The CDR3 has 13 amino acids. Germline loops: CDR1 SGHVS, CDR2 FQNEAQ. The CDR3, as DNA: TGTGCCAGCAGCGAATTAACTGGGGGGAGAGAGTTCTTC. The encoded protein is CASSELTGGREFF.

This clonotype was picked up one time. This chain's CDR3 is CASSSTDGVSYNEQFF. The CDR3 DNA reads TGCGCCAGCAGCAGCACAGACGGAGTCTCCTACAATGAGCAGTTCTTC. The chain combines TRBV5-1 with TRBJ2-1; D unclear. V was pared by 4 bases and J by 0 bases, with 14 bases between. This CDR3 has 16 amino acids. CDR1 is SGHRS, CDR2 YFSETQ, per germline. The variable domain in full, with the rest retrieved from reference TRBV5-1 and TRBJ2-1, is KAGVTQTPRYLIKTRGQQVTLSCSPISGHRSVSWYQQTPGQGLQFLFEYFSETQRNKGNFPGRFSGRQFSNSRSEMNVSTLELGDSALYLCASSSTDGVSYNEQFFGPGTRLTVL.

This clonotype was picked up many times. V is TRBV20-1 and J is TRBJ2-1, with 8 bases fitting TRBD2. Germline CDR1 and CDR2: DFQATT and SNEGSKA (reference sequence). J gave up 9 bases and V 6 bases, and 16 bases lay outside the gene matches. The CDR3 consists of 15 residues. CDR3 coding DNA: TGCAGTGCGACTCGAGCGGGAGATTTCTACGGTGAGCAGTTCTTC. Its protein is CSATRAGDFYGEQFF.

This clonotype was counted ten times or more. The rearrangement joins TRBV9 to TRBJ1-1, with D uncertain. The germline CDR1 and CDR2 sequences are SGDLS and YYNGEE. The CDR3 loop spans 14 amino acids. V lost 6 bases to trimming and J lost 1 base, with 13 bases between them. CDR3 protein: CASTQGQTNTEAFF. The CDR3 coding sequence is TGTGCCAGCACCCAAGGGCAGACGAACACTGAAGCTTTCTTT.